Shown below are 28 T cell receptor beta chains from a single sample sequenced in a study of CD8+CD57+ T cells in acquired aplastic anemia. The TCR beta profiling, which covered VDJ combination and CDR3 sequence, was carried out using genomic DNA as the template. Each CDR3 protein gets one entry after TCRdb re-called the reads with MiXCR. The sample includes roughly 180,000 distinct CDR3 sequences, 64% of them seen just once. Sequencing was done on a sample of sorted CD4+, CD8+, or CD8+CD57+ T cells (not recorded which) from PBMCs. The receptors were sampled from a human donor with severe aplastic anemia or a healthy control (not recorded which).

V is TRBV19 and J is TRBJ1-6; D is ambiguous. Trimming removed 4 bases at V and 15 bases at J, with 10 bases between. The CDR3 has 11 amino acids. Germline CDR1 reads LNHDA; CDR2 reads SQIVND (reference sequence). The chain's CDR3 is CASSTRGLLHF. The CDR3 bases are TGTGCCAGTAGTACGAGAGGACTCCTCCACTTT.

There are many counts of this clonotype. The rearrangement links TRBV7-9 to TRBJ2-3, with 11 bases matching TRBD2. After removal of 5 bases from V and 5 bases from J, the junction contained 15 bases not matched to a gene. The CDR3 has 18 residues. Germline V CDR1 and CDR2: SEHNR, FQNEAQ (reference sequence). As DNA, the CDR3 is TGTGCCAGCAGCCCTTTCCCTATAGCGGGGGGGCCGGAAGATACGCAGTATTTT. Its translation is CASSPFPIAGGPEDTQYF.

V and J are TRBV20-1 and TRBJ1-6; 8 positions agree with TRBD1. CDR1 is DFQATT and CDR2 is SNEGSKA in the germline V gene (reference sequence). There are 14 residues in the CDR3. V shed 3 bases, J shed 10 bases, and the junction held 8 bases outside the gene matches. DNA of the CDR3: TGCAGTGCTAGGGAGCCTCAGGGGGCCTCACCCCTCCACTTT. Its translation is CSAREPQGASPLHF.

The chain employs TRBV7-8 and TRBJ2-7; D is ambiguous. The CDR3 runs to 14 residues. Trimming cost V 6 bases and J 0 bases, with 12 bases left between them. Germline V lookup: CDR1 SGHVS, CDR2 FQNEAQ. CDR3 residues: CASSRPGRSYEQYF. CDR3 nucleotides: TGTGCCAGCAGTCGCCCAGGCCGCTCCTACGAGCAGTACTTC.

The V and J genes are TRBV20-1 and TRBJ1-5; D is perhaps TRBD1 (6 bases). Germline V gives CDR1 DFQATT, CDR2 SNEGSKA (reference sequence). The CDR3 spans 12 residues. Trimming took 4 bases from V and 7 from J, leaving 11 bases between them. The CDR3 sequence is CSAKQGDQPQHF. CDR3 in DNA: TGCAGTGCTAAACAGGGAGACCAGCCCCAGCATTTT.

The chain links TRBV25-1 to TRBJ1-4, with 9 bases that match TRBD1. Trimming took 7 bases from V and 10 from J; bases not matched to a gene: 7. The CDR3 runs 13 residues. Germline V gene data show CDR1 as MGHDK and CDR2 as SYGVNS. The DNA of the CDR3 is TGTGCCAGCATAGGACAGGGGTCTGGAAAACTGTTTTTT. This translates into CASIGQGSGKLFF. The entire variable domain, with the rest obtained from reference TRBV25-1 and TRBJ1-4, is as follows: EADIYQTPRYLVIGTGKKITLECSQTMGHDKMYWYQQDPGMELHLIHYSYGVNSTEKGDLSSESTVSRIRTEHFPLTLESARPSHTSQYLCASIGQGSGKLFFGSGTQLSVL.

Regarding this clonotype: This sequence may be a read error, since a much larger clone differs from it by one base. V gene TRBV5-8 combines with J gene TRBJ2-5, with D maybe TRBD1 (6 bases). Trimming took off 4 bases at V and 1 base at J, with 20 bases between the two ends. This CDR3 comprises 17 residues. Germline lookup yields CDR1 SGHTS and CDR2 YDEGEE. CDR3 sequence (DNA): TGTGCCAGCAGCCCCTCCGGGGACATACTGACCCAAGAGACCCAGTACTTC. It yields the protein CASSPSGDILTQETQYF.

The V gene is TRBV9, the J gene TRBJ2-7, with TRBD2 identical over 12 bases. Trimming took 3 bases from V and 2 from J; bases not matched to a gene: 3. This CDR3 spans 15 amino acids. Germline V gives CDR1 SGDLS, CDR2 YYNGEE. CDR3 sequence: CASSETSGSTYEQYF. CDR3 DNA sequence: TGTGCCAGCAGCGAGACTAGCGGGAGCACCTACGAGCAGTACTTC.

The chain recombines TRBV5-1 with TRBJ2-5; tentatively, D is TRBD2 (7 bases). Trimming cost V 7 bases and J 4 bases, with 14 bases left between them. CDR1 and CDR2 from the germline V gene are SGHRS and YFSETQ. This CDR3 region has 13 residues. The CDR3 coding sequence is TGCGCCAGCTATCCTAGGGGGGGAGAGACCCAGTACTTC. It encodes CASYPRGGETQYF.

The V gene is TRBV20-1, the J gene TRBJ1-2; no definite D call. The CDR3 totals 10 residues. Trimming removed 3 bases from V and 8 bases from J, with 7 bases in between. The germline V gene has CDR1 DFQATT and CDR2 SNEGSKA (reference sequence). The CDR3 nucleotides read TGCAGTGCTAGTTTTACCGGCTACACCTTC. This sequence encodes CSASFTGYTF.

This clonotype was found many times. The V call is TRBV24-1, the J call TRBJ2-1; 7 positions match TRBD1. Germline CDR1 KGHDR, CDR2 SFDVKD. V lost 7 bases, J lost 0 bases, and 14 bases stayed unmatched. This CDR3 has 18 amino acids. CDR3 residues: CATSSIWDSQSSYNEQFF. The DNA of the CDR3 is TGTGCCACCAGCTCAATATGGGACAGCCAAAGCTCCTACAATGAGCAGTTCTTC.

This clonotype showed up many times. The chain is built from TRBV4-2 and TRBJ2-3; 8 bases agree with TRBD2. This CDR3 region has 16 residues. Germline CDR1 and CDR2: LGHNA and YNFKEQ. With V trimmed by 4 bases and J by 0 bases, 6 bases remained unmatched. This CDR3 is CASSPRGAASTDTQYF. The DNA for the CDR3 is TGTGCCAGCAGCCCGCGGGGGGCAGCTAGCACAGATACGCAGTATTTT.

The chain has TRBV7-8 and TRBJ2-7; D may match TRBD1 or TRBD2 (6 bases each). The CDR3 consists of 17 residues. The ends were cut back, 0 bases at V and 7 bases at J, with 22 bases in the middle. Germline V CDR1 and CDR2: SGHVS, FQNEAQ. CDR3 in DNA: TGTGCCAGCAGCTTAGCGAGGGGGGCTTCGGTAAATTTGGAGCAGTACTTC. Amino acids: CASSLARGASVNLEQYF.

The genes are TRBV5-1 and TRBJ2-7, with 7 bases that match TRBD1. This CDR3 contains 14 residues. Trimming removed 0 bases from V and 4 bases from J; junction bases left unmatched: 4. The germline V gene has CDR1 SGHRS and CDR2 YFSETQ. The CDR3 spells CASSLGSGQYEQYF. CDR3 nucleotide sequence: TGCGCCAGCAGCTTGGGGTCGGGACAGTACGAGCAGTACTTC. The complete variable domain, with remaining parts taken from reference TRBV5-1 and TRBJ2-7, reads KAGVTQTPRYLIKTRGQQVTLSCSPISGHRSVSWYQQTPGQGLQFLFEYFSETQRNKGNFPGRFSGRQFSNSRSEMNVSTLELGDSALYLCASSLGSGQYEQYFGPGTRLTVT.

Comments on this clonotype: Its ends do not fully match the called genes, so a read error is possible. The chain uses TRBV7-2 and TRBJ2-7, with D unclear. CDR3 length equals 14 residues. Germline V gene sequence: CDR1 SGHTA, CDR2 FQGNSA. CDR3 amino acids: CASSLMVQSCEQYF. Here the CDR3 DNA reads TGTGCCAGCAGCTTAATGGTACAGTCCTGCGAGCAGTACTTC.

Ten or more counts support this clonotype. The rearrangement uses TRBV30 and TRBJ2-7, with no clear D. The CDR3 runs to 12 residues. Per the germline V gene, CDR1 is GTSNPN and CDR2 is SVGIG (reference sequence). V was clipped by 0 bases and J by 3 bases, with 6 bases between them. CDR3 nucleotides: TGTGCCTGGAGTGTACCCGGCTACGAGCAGTACTTC. Its protein is CAWSVPGYEQYF.

This clonotype has at least ten counts. The V and J genes are TRBV9 and TRBJ2-7, with 7 nucleotides matching TRBD2. V lost 3 bases and J lost 1; bases outside the gene matches: 4. The CDR3 consists of 14 residues. Germline V gene sequence: CDR1 SGDLS, CDR2 YYNGEE. As DNA, the CDR3 is TGTGCCAGCAGCGCGGGGGGTCTTTCCTACGAGCAGTACTTC. Residues: CASSAGGLSYEQYF.

The V call is TRBV20-1, the J call TRBJ2-5; 8 bases map to TRBD2. Trimming took 5 bases from V and 10 from J; bases not matched to a gene: 18. The CDR3 is 15 amino acids. Per germline, CDR1 DFQATT and CDR2 SNEGSKA (reference sequence). CDR3 nucleotide sequence: TGCAGTGCTCCCAAGAGGACGACTAGCGCTTATCTCCAGTACTTC. Amino acids: CSAPKRTTSAYLQYF.

The rearrangement links TRBV20-1 to TRBJ2-7, with 7 positions matching TRBD2. The trim removed 7 bases at V and 4 bases at J, leaving 10 bases unmatched. The CDR3 has 13 amino acids. CDR1 is DFQATT, CDR2 SNEGSKA, per germline (reference sequence). This CDR3 reads CSVLTSRSYEQYF. The CDR3 DNA sequence: TGCAGTGTTCTGACTAGCCGTTCATACGAGCAGTACTTC.

Written as DNA, the CDR3 is TGTGCCAGCACCTCAGGGATGGAGCAGTTCTTC. Residues: CASTSGMEQFF. The chain joins TRBV27 to TRBJ2-1, with D tentatively TRBD1 (5 bases). Trimming cost V 7 bases and J 10 bases, with 11 bases left between them. Per germline, CDR1 MNHEY and CDR2 SMNVEV (reference sequence). This CDR3 contains 11 residues.

This clonotype was counted many times. The V and J genes are TRBV20-1 and TRBJ2-2, with D tentatively TRBD1 (7 bases). Trimming removed 6 bases from V and 0 bases from J, with 11 bases in between. Germline V gene lookup returns CDR1 DFQATT and CDR2 SNEGSKA (reference sequence). The CDR3 runs to 14 residues. Here the CDR3 reads CSARDRSNTGELFF. The CDR3 DNA is TGCAGTGCGCGGGACAGATCGAACACCGGGGAGCTGTTTTTT.

The chain recombines TRBV5-6 with TRBJ2-3; 7 bases map to TRBD2. J was trimmed by 1 base and V by 1 base; bases with no gene match: 12. This CDR3 is 18 amino acids long. CDR1 SGHDT and CDR2 YYEEEE come from the germline V gene. The CDR3 DNA is TGTGCCAGCAGCTTGTTACTAGAGACTAGCCAAGGCACAGATACGCAGTATTTT. Encoded protein: CASSLLLETSQGTDTQYF.

There are a few counts of this clonotype. This rearrangement joins TRBV15 to TRBJ2-1; no reliable D call. Trimming took off 8 bases at V and 7 bases at J, with 9 bases between the two ends. Germline V gene sequence: CDR1 LNHNV, CDR2 YYDKDF (reference sequence). This CDR3 comprises 11 residues. The CDR3 sequence is CATGLSNEQFF. DNA of the CDR3: TGTGCCACCGGTCTCTCGAATGAGCAGTTCTTC.

On this clonotype: A much larger clone differs by one base, so this may be a read error. This chain connects TRBV5-6 to TRBJ1-1, with a possible D match to TRBD1 (6 bases). Germline V gene sequence: CDR1 SGHDT, CDR2 YYEEEE. Trimming shortened V by 5 bases and J by 2 bases, and 19 bases separated the two germline ends. This CDR3 comprises 16 residues. The CDR3 here is CASSPPTGMPNTEAFF. As DNA, the CDR3 is TGTGCCAGCAGTCCCCCCACAGGGATGCCAAACACTGAAGCTTTCTTT. Complete variable domain (other parts from reference TRBV5-6 and TRBJ1-1): DAGVTQSPTHLIKTRGQQVTLRCSPKSGHDTVSWYQQALGQGPQFIFQYYEEEERQRGNFPDRFSGHQFPNYSSELNVNALLLGDSALYLCASSPPTGMPNTEAFFGQGTRLTVV.

This clonotype was picked up one time. A clone one base away is much larger, so this may be a read error. The chain couples TRBV7-2 to TRBJ2-3; D unresolved. The DNA matches TRBJ1-5 better at its end, which makes the J call doubtful. Germline V lookup: CDR1 SGHTA, CDR2 FQGNSA. The CDR3 contains 15 residues. CDR3 loop: CASSLVLAGTDTQHF. The CDR3 DNA is TGTGCCAGCAGCTTAGTGCTAGCGGGCACAGATACGCAGCATTTT.

The genes are TRBV7-9 and TRBJ1-1, with D perhaps matching TRBD1 (5 bases). This CDR3 region has 15 residues. CDR1 and CDR2 (germline): SEHNR, FQNEAQ (reference sequence). V was shortened by 1 base and J by 3 bases, with 12 bases between the two germline ends. CDR3 nucleotide sequence: TGTGCCAGCAGCTTAGTGGGGGGAGGGGACACTGAAGCTTTCTTT. Its translation: CASSLVGGGDTEAFF.

The genes are TRBV7-8 and TRBJ1-1; D ambiguous. V gave up 10 bases and J gave up 1 base, with 10 bases separating them. Germline-derived CDR1 and CDR2 are SGHVS and FQNEAQ. CDR3 size: 12 residues. CDR3 in DNA: TGTGCCATTGAGCTACCGAACACTGAAGCTTTCTTT. Residues: CAIELPNTEAFF.

V and J are TRBV7-2 and TRBJ2-7; the D gene is possibly TRBD2 (5 bases). V was shortened by 2 bases and J by 2 bases, with 16 bases between the two germline ends. Germline CDR1 and CDR2: SGHTA and FQGNSA. The CDR3 has 16 amino acids. CDR3 in DNA: TGTGCCAGCAGCTTAAAGCCCGCATTCGGGACCTACGAGCAGTACTTC. Translated: CASSLKPAFGTYEQYF.